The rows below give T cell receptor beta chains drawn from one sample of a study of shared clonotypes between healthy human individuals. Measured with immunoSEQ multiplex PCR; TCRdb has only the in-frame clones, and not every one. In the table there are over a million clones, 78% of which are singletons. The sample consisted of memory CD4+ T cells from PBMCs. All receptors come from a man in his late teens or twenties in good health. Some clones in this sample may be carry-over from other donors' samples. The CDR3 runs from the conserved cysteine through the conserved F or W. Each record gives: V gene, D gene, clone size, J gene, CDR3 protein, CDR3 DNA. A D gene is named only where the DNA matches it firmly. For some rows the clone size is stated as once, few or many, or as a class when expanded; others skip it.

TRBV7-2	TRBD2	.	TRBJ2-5	CASSLGGTSGSKGETQYF	TGTGCCAGCAGCTTAGGGGGGACTAGCGGGAGTAAAGGGGAGACCCAGTACTTC
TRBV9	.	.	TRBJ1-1	CASSPQTDQNTEAFF	TGTGCCAGCAGCCCCCAGACAGATCAGAACACTGAAGCTTTCTTT
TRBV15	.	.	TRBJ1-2	CATSSGQGDGYTF	TGTGCCACCAGCAGTGGCCAGGGTGATGGCTACACCTTC
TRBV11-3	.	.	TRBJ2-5	CASSPSGQETQYF	TGTGCCAGCAGTCCAAGCGGACAAGAGACCCAGTACTTC
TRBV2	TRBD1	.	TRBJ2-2	CASRRDRGQSGELFF	TGTGCCAGCAGGCGGGACAGGGGGCAATCCGGGGAGCTGTTTTTT
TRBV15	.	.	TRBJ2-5	CATSTLDSQETQYF	TGTGCCACCAGCACCTTGGACAGCCAAGAGACCCAGTACTTC
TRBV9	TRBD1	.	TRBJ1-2	CASSKQGADGYTF	TGTGCCAGCAGCAAACAGGGGGCCGACGGCTACACCTTC
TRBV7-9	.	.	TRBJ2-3	CASVGAADTQYF	TGTGCCAGCGTGGGGGCAGCGGATACGCAGTATTTT
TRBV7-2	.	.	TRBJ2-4	CASSLGGGGGAKNIQYF	TGTGCCAGCAGCTTAGGCGGAGGGGGAGGTGCCAAAAACATTCAGTACTTC
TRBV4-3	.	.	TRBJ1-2	CASSQDLPGVDYGYTF	TGCGCCAGCAGCCAAGATCTCCCAGGGGTGGACTATGGCTACACCTTC
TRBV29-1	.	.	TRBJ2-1	CSVESAGIPYNEQFF	TGCAGCGTTGAATCCGCGGGGATACCCTACAATGAGCAGTTCTTC
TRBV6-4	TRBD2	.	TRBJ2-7	CASSERPETSGRSYEQYF	TGTGCCAGCAGTGAAAGGCCCGAGACTAGCGGGCGATCCTACGAGCAGTACTTC
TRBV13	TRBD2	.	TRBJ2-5	CASSSLAWQETQYF	TGTGCCAGCAGCTCACTAGCGTGGCAAGAGACCCAGTACTTC
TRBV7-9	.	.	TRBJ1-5	CASSLMGESQPQHF	TGTGCCAGCAGCTTGATGGGGGAGTCTCAGCCCCAGCATTTT
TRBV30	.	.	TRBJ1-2	CAWSVQVGNGYTF	TGTGCCTGGAGTGTACAAGTCGGAAACGGCTACACCTTC
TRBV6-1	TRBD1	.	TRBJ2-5	CASGADRGQTQYF	TGTGCCAGCGGGGCAGACAGGGGACAGACCCAGTACTTC
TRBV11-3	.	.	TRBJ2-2	CASSPRGTEYTGELFF	TGTGCCAGCAGCCCACGGGGGACAGAGTACACCGGGGAGCTGTTTTTT
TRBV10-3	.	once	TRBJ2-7	CAIRSGLTYEQYF	TGTGCCATCAGGAGCGGATTAACCTACGAGCAGTACTTC
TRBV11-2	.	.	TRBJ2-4	CASSLDGAIQYF	TGTGCCAGCAGCTTAGATGGGGCGATTCAGTACTTC
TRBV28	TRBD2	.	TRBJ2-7	CASSFLAGSNEQYF	TGTGCCAGCAGTTTTCTAGCGGGGTCTAATGAGCAGTACTTC
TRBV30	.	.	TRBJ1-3	CAWSVLASGDLSGNTIYF	TGTGCCTGGAGTGTACTTGCGTCAGGGGACCTCTCTGGAAACACCATATATTTT
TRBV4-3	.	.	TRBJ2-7	CASSQYRVGSYEQYF	TGCGCCAGCAGCCAATACAGGGTGGGGTCCTACGAGCAGTACTTC
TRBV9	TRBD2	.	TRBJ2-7	CASSVGLADYEQYF	TGTGCCAGCAGCGTAGGGCTAGCGGATTACGAGCAGTACTTC
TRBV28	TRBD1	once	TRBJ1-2	CASRSGQDYGYTF	TGTGCCAGCAGGTCCGGACAGGACTATGGCTACACCTTC
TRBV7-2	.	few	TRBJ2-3	CASSLDSAVRGTDTQYF	TGTGCCAGCAGCTTAGACAGTGCGGTCCGGGGTACAGATACGCAGTATTTT
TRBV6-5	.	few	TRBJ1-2	CASSYGRGHYGYTF	TGTGCCAGCAGTTACGGTCGGGGGCACTATGGCTACACCTTC
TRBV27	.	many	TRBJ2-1	CASSSRRADSYNEQFF	TGTGCCAGCAGTTCTAGGAGGGCCGATTCCTACAATGAGCAGTTCTTC
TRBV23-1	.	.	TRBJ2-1	CASINKQAKEQFF	TGCGCCAGCATTAACAAGCAGGCTAAAGAGCAGTTCTTC
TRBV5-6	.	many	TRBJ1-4	CASSATSGYPSEKLFF	TGTGCCAGCAGCGCGACTTCAGGGTACCCTTCTGAAAAACTGTTTTTT
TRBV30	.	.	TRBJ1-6	CAWSVLGDSPLHF	TGTGCCTGGAGTGTATTGGGGGATTCACCCCTCCACTTT
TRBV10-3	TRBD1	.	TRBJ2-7	CATRVGTGPYEQYF	TGTGCCACCAGAGTTGGGACAGGGCCCTACGAGCAGTACTTC
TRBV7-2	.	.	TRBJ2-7	CASSPPGVDYEQYF	TGTGCCAGCAGCCCCCCTGGGGTGGACTACGAGCAGTACTTC
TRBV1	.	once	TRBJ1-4	CTSSQGCGEKLFF	TGCACCAGCAGCCAAGGGTGCGGGGAAAAACTGTTTTTT
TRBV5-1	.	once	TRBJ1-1	CASSLEGRNTEAFF	TGCGCCAGCAGCTTGGAGGGGAGGAACACTGAAGCTTTCTTT
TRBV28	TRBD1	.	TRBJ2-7	CASSLLGGTGVLEQYF	TGTGCCAGCAGTTTATTGGGGGGGACAGGGGTGCTCGAGCAGTACTTC
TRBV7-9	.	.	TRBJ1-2	CASSLERGYTF	TGTGCCAGCAGCTTAGAGCGAGGCTACACCTTC
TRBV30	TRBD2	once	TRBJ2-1	CAWSAGLEDNEQFF	TGTGCCTGGAGTGCGGGACTAGAAGACAATGAGCAGTTCTTC